The 19 T cell receptor beta chains in this list originate from one sample, sequenced in a study of multiple sclerosis patients with progressive multifocal leukoencephalopathy. Sequenced by immunoSEQ multiplex PCR; TCRdb stores in-frame clones only, minus some. The table has around 32,000 clones, 85% to 95% seen once. The time point denotes: before natalizumab initiation. The sample consisted of PBMCs. Every receptor here comes from a man aged 30 to 39 with multiple sclerosis.

The chain joins TRBV7-9 to TRBJ1-4; D is unresolved. This CDR3 spans 12 amino acids. The V end was cut by 3 bases, the J end by 10 bases, with 9 bases between. From germline, CDR1 is SEHNR and CDR2 FQNEAQ (reference sequence). In DNA, the CDR3 is TGTGCCAGCAGCTTTAAAGATGGAAAACTGTTTTTT. This codes for CASSFKDGKLFF.

The chain couples TRBV7-3 to TRBJ2-7, with 8 bases fitting TRBD2. CDR3 size: 15 residues. The V gene's germline CDR1 is SGHTA and CDR2 FQGTGA. Trimming at V came to 2 bases and at J to 7 bases, leaving 10 bases not matched to a gene. This CDR3 reads CASSLDPGGPWEQYF. CDR3 nucleotide sequence: TGTGCCAGCAGCTTAGATCCGGGAGGGCCGTGGGAGCAGTACTTC.

This clone turned up a few times. V and J are TRBV7-9 and TRBJ2-1; TRBD1 might be the D (5 bases). V dropped 7 bases and J dropped 3 bases, with 13 bases sitting between them. This CDR3 contains 14 residues. Germline CDR1 reads SEHNR; CDR2 reads FQNEAQ (reference sequence). The chain's CDR3 is CASTRGARYNEQFF. DNA for the CDR3: TGTGCCAGCACCCGTGGGGCCCGCTACAATGAGCAGTTCTTC.

The V call is TRBV13, the J call TRBJ1-4; maybe TRBD1 (6 bases). V was clipped by 5 bases and J by 1 base, with 11 bases between them. The V gene's germline CDR1 is PRHDT and CDR2 FYEKMQ (reference sequence). There are 15 residues in the CDR3. CDR3 DNA sequence: TGTGCCAGCAGCATAAACAGGGTAACTAATGAAAAACTGTTTTTT. Encoded protein: CASSINRVTNEKLFF.

This clone was observed a single time. This chain joins TRBV7-3 and TRBJ2-1; D is unclear. The CDR3 sequence is 15 residues long. V shed 2 bases and J shed 0 bases, with 8 bases lying between them. The V gene's germline CDR1 is SGHTA and CDR2 FQGTGA. Written as DNA, the CDR3 is TGTGCCAGCAGCTTAGGCGTTAGCTCCTACAATGAGCAGTTCTTC. This encodes CASSLGVSSYNEQFF. Supplemented by reference TRBV7-3 and TRBJ2-1, the full variable domain reads GAGVSQTPSNKVTEKGKYVELRCDPISGHTALYWYRQSLGQGPEFLIYFQGTGAADDSGLPNDRFFAVRPEGSVSTLKIQRTERGDSAVYLCASSLGVSSYNEQFFGPGTRLTVL.

The chain combines TRBV7-2 with TRBJ2-7; D is ambiguous. Germline V lookup: CDR1 SGHTA, CDR2 FQGNSA. Trimming left V 3 bases short and J 3 bases short, with 9 bases between. The CDR3 totals 13 residues. The CDR3 DNA reads TGTGCCAGCAGCTTGGCGGCCCGCTACGAGCAGTACTTC. It codes for CASSLAARYEQYF. Based on the CDR3 plus reference TRBV7-2 and TRBJ2-7, the full variable domain is GAGVSQSPSNKVTEKGKDVELRCDPISGHTALYWYRQSLGQGLEFLIYFQGNSAPDKSGLPSDRFSAERTGGSVSTLTIQRTQQEDSAVYLCASSLAARYEQYFGPGTRLTVT.

In this sample, this clone turned up once. The chain is built from TRBV13 and TRBJ2-1; D possibly corresponds to TRBD2 (10 bases). V was shortened by 1 base and J by 9 bases, with 28 bases between the two germline ends. The CDR3 loop spans 19 amino acids. CDR1 PRHDT and CDR2 FYEKMQ come from the germline V gene (reference sequence). CDR3 region: CASSLDRGPGSGRRSEQFF. The CDR3 nucleotides read TGTGCCAGCAGCTTAGACAGGGGGCCAGGTAGCGGGAGGCGGAGTGAGCAGTTCTTC.

The rearrangement links TRBV5-4 to TRBJ1-2; 7 bases line up with TRBD1. Germline CDR1 reads SGHNT; CDR2 reads YYREEE (reference sequence). This CDR3 is 15 amino acids long. Losses at the gene ends were 2 bases for V and 8 bases for J; bases not matched to a gene: 12. The CDR3 spells CASSLTGVRFQGYTF. The CDR3 bases are TGTGCCAGCAGCTTAACAGGGGTACGATTCCAGGGCTACACCTTC.

V and J are TRBV7-9 and TRBJ2-1; weak D call: TRBD2 (6 bases). Germline V CDR1 and CDR2: SEHNR, FQNEAQ (reference sequence). CDR3 length equals 13 residues. V was cut by 0 bases and J by 8 bases, with 8 bases left in between. CDR3 in amino acids: CASSLAGGYEQFF. For the CDR3, the DNA is TGTGCCAGCAGCTTAGCAGGAGGGTATGAGCAGTTCTTC.

V and J are TRBV5-1 and TRBJ1-5, with D unresolved. In germline, CDR1 is SGHRS, CDR2 YFSETQ. This CDR3 is 13 amino acids long. Trimming cost V 4 bases and J 4 bases, with 9 bases left between them. CDR3 residues: CASSPVGNQPQHF. CDR3 sequence (DNA): TGCGCCAGCAGCCCCGTGGGAAATCAGCCCCAGCATTTT.

The chain uses TRBV2 and TRBJ2-4; D is unresolved. V was cut by 4 bases and J by 12 bases, with 10 bases left in between. CDR3 length: 11 amino acids. Germline-derived CDR1 and CDR2 are SNHLY and FYNNEI. CDR3 loop: CASSAEVYQYF. The CDR3 DNA reads as TGTGCCAGCAGTGCTGAGGTCTATCAGTACTTC.

The J gene is TRBJ2-3, the V gene TRBV13; D call uncertain. V was pared by 2 bases and J by 4 bases, with 10 bases between. Germline loops: CDR1 PRHDT, CDR2 FYEKMQ (reference sequence). This CDR3 is built from 14 residues. This CDR3 is CASSLTPKSDTQYF. CDR3 bases: TGTGCCAGCAGCTTAACCCCCAAGTCAGATACGCAGTATTTT.

This clone was counted a few times. The chain carries TRBV5-1 and TRBJ2-2; TRBD2 matches 12 bases. Germline values: CDR1 SGHRS, CDR2 YFSETQ. Trimming cost V 0 bases and J 8 bases; bases outside gene matches: 8. The CDR3 runs to 17 residues. CDR3 protein: CASSLEASGRAIGELFF. The CDR3 bases are TGCGCCAGCAGCTTGGAGGCTAGCGGGAGGGCCATAGGGGAGCTGTTTTTT.

The V and J genes are TRBV4-1 and TRBJ2-6; D is ambiguous. The ends were cut back, 1 base at V and 0 bases at J, with 7 bases in the middle. The CDR3 has 16 residues. Germline lookup yields CDR1 MGHRA and CDR2 YSYEKL. The DNA for the CDR3 is TGCGCCAGCAGCCAAGTTAAGGTCTCTGGGGCCAACGTCCTGACTTTC. Translation: CASSQVKVSGANVLTF.

This sequence joins TRBV10-2 and TRBJ1-5, with 7 bases matching TRBD1. This CDR3 region has 15 residues. The junction had 17 bases not matched to a gene; V was cut back by 9 bases and J by 9 bases. Germline CDR1 is WSHSY and CDR2 is SAAADI. The CDR3 nucleotides read TGCGCCAGTTCGGGTTTAACAGGGGTCGTTGGGCCCCAGCATTTT. Translating gives CASSGLTGVVGPQHF.

This clone was seen once. This chain uses TRBV11-2 with TRBJ1-2; D unresolved. Trimming removed 5 bases from V and 0 bases from J, with 13 bases in between. Germline V gene lookup returns CDR1 SGHAT and CDR2 FQNNGV. The CDR3 consists of 15 residues. CDR3 sequence reads: CASSPDTRANYGYTF. CDR3 bases: TGTGCCAGCAGCCCCGACACAAGAGCTAACTATGGCTACACCTTC.

The rearrangement links TRBV6-5 to TRBJ2-7; D is uncertain. V was trimmed by 0 bases and J by 9 bases, leaving 12 bases between them. This CDR3 has 13 amino acids. Germline values: CDR1 MNHEY, CDR2 SVGAGI. CDR3 amino acids: CASSYSGPSGQYF. The CDR3 DNA follows: TGTGCCAGCAGTTACTCGGGCCCATCCGGGCAGTACTTC.

The chain combines TRBV18 with TRBJ1-3; 7 nucleotides match TRBD1. Germline CDR1 KGHSH, CDR2 LQKENI. There are 17 residues in the CDR3. V trimming: 3 bases; J trimming: 0 bases; junction bases outside the gene matches: 8. CDR3 bases: TGTGCCAGCTCACCGTCGACAGGGAGCATCTCTGGAAACACCATATATTTT. Protein sequence: CASSPSTGSISGNTIYF.

The chain links TRBV30 to TRBJ1-5, with D perhaps matching TRBD1 (5 bases). This CDR3 contains 15 residues. From germline, CDR1 is GTSNPN and CDR2 SVGIG (reference sequence). Between the trimmed V and J ends, which lost 0 bases and 7 bases, there was a span of 16 bases. The CDR3 loop is CAWSVQMGVRQPQHF. In nucleotides, the CDR3 is TGTGCCTGGAGTGTACAGATGGGGGTTCGGCAGCCCCAGCATTTT.